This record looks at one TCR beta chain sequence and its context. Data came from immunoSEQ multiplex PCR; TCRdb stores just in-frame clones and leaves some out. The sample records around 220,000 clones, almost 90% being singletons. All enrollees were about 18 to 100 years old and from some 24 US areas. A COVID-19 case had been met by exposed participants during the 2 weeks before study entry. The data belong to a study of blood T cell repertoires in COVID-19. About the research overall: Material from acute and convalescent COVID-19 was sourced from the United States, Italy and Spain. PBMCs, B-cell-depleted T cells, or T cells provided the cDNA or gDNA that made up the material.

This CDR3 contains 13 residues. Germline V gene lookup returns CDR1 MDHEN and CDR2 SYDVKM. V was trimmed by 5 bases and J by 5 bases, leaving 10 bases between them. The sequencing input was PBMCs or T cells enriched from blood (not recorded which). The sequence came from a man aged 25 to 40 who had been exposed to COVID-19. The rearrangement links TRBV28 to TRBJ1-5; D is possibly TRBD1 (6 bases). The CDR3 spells CASSGNRDQPQHF. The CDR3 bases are TGTGCCAGCAGTGGGAACAGGGATCAGCCCCAGCATTTT.